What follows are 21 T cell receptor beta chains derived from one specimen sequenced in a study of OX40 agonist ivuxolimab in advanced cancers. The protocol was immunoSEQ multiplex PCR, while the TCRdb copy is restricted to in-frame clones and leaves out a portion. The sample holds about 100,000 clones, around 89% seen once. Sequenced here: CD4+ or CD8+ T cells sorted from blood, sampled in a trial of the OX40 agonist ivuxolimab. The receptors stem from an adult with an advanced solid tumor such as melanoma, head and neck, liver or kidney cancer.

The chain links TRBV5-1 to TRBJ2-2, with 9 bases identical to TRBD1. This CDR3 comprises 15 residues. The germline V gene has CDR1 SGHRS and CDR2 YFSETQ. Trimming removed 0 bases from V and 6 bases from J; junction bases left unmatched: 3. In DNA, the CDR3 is TGCGCCAGCAGCTTGGGGACAGGGGTTTCCGGGGAGCTGTTTTTT. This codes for CASSLGTGVSGELFF.

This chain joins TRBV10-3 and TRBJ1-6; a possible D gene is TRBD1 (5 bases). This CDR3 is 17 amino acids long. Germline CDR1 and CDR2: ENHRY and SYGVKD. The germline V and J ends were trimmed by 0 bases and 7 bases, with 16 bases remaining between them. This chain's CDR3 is CAISESPPGDGNSPLHF. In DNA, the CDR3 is TGTGCCATCAGTGAGTCCCCCCCTGGGGACGGGAATTCACCCCTCCACTTT.

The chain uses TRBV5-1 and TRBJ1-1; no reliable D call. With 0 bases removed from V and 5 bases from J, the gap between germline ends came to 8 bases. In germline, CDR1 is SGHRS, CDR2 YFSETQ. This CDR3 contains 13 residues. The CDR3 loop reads CASSLESWTEAFF. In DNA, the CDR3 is TGCGCCAGCAGCTTGGAGAGTTGGACTGAAGCTTTCTTT.

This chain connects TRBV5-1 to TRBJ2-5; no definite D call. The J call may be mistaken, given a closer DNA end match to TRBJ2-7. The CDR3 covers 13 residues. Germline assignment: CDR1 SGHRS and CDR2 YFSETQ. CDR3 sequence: CASSPGPSYEQYF. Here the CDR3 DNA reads TGCGCCAGCAGCCCCGGTCCTAGCTACGAGCAGTACTTC.

This CDR3 reads CASSLRSRLKLFF. In DNA form, the CDR3 reads TGTGCCAGCAGCTTAAGGAGCCGACTAAAACTGTTTTTT. V and J are TRBV11-2 and TRBJ1-4, with D unresolved. There are 13 residues in the CDR3. CDR1 SGHAT and CDR2 FQNNGV come from the germline V gene. Trimming shortened V by 2 bases and J by 10 bases, and 11 bases separated the two germline ends.

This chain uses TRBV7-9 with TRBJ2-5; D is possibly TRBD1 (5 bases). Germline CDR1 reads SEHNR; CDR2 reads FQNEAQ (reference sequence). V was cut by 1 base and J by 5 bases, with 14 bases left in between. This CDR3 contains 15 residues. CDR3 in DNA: TGTGCCAGCAGCTTAGAGGCCAGGGTGGGTGAGACCCAGTACTTC. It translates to CASSLEARVGETQYF.

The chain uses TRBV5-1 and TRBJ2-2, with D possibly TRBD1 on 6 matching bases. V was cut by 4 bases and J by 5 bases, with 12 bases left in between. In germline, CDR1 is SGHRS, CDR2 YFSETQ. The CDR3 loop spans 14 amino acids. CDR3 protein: CASSTQGSTGELFF. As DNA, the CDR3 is TGCGCCAGCAGCACACAGGGCTCGACCGGGGAGCTGTTTTTT.

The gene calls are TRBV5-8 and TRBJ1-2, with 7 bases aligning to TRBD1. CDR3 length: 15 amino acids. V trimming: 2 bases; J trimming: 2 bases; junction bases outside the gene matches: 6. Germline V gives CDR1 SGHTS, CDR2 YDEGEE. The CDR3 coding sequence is TGTGCCAGCAGCTTATACAGGGGAGCGAACTATGGCTACACCTTC. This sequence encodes CASSLYRGANYGYTF.

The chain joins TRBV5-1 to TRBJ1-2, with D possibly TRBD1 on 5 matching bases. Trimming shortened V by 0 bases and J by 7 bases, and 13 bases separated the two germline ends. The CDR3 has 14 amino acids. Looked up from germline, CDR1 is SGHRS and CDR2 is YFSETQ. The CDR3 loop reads CASSLAGQGSGYTF. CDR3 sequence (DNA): TGCGCCAGCAGCTTGGCCGGGCAGGGAAGTGGCTACACCTTC.

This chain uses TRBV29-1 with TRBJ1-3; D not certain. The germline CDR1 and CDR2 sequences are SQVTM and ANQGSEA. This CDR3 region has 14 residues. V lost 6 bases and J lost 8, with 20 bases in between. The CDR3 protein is CSVESASPGDTIYF. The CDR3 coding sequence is TGCAGCGTCGAATCGGCCTCCCCTGGGGACACCATATATTTT. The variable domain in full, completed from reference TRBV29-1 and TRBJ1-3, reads SAVISQKPSRDICQRGTSLTIQCQVDSQVTMMFWYRQQPGQSLTLIATANQGSEATYESGFVIDKFPISRPNLTFSTLTVSNMSPEDSSIYLCSVESASPGDTIYFGEGSWLTVV.

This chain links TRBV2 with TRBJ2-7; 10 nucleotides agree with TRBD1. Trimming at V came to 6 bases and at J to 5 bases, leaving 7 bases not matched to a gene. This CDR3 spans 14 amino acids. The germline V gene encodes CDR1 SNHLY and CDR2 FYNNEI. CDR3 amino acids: CASSRDRGSNEQYF. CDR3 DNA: TGTGCCAGCAGCCGGGACAGGGGATCCAACGAGCAGTACTTC.

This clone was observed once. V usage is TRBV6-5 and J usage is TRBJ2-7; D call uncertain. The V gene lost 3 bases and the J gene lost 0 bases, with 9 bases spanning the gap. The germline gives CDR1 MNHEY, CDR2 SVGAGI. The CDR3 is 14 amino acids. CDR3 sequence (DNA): TGTGCCAGCAGTTATGCCCCCTACTCCTACGAGCAGTACTTC. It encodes CASSYAPYSYEQYF.

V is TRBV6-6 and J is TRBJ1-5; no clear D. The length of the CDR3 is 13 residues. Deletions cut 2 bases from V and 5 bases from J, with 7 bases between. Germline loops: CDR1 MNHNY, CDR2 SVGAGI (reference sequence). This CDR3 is CASSYLGDQPQHF. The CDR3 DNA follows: TGTGCCAGCAGTTACCTTGGAGATCAGCCCCAGCATTTT.

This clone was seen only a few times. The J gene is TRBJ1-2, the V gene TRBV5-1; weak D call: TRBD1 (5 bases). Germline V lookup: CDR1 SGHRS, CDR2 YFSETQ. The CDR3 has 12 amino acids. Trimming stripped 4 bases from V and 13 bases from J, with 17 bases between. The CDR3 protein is CASSPGTGLGTF. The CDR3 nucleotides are TGCGCCAGCAGCCCCGGGACCGGCTTAGGCACCTTC.

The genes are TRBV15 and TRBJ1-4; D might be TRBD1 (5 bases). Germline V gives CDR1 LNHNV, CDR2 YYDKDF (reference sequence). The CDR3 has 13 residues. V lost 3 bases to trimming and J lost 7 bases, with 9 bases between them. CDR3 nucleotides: TGTGCCACCAGCAGCCACAGGCCTGAAAAACTGTTTTTT. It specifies CATSSHRPEKLFF.

As DNA, the CDR3 is TGCGCCAGCAACACCCCCGGGGCCGAGACCCAGTACTTC. It yields the protein CASNTPGAETQYF. The chain is built from TRBV5-1 and TRBJ2-5; perhaps D is TRBD1 or TRBD2 (5 bases each). Trimming cost V 6 bases and J 5 bases, with 14 bases left between them. The CDR3 has 13 residues. The germline V gene encodes CDR1 SGHRS and CDR2 YFSETQ.

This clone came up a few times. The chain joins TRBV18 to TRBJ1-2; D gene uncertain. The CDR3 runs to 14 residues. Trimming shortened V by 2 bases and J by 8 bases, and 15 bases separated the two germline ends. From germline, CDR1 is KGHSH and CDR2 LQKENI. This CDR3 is CASSPSRGVRGYTF. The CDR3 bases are TGTGCCAGCTCACCATCCCGCGGTGTCCGGGGCTACACCTTC.

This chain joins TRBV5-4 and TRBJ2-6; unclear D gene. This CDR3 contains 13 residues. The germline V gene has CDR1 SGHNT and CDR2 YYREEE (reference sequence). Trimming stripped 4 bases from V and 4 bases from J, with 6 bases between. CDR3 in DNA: TGTGCCAGCAGCCTCTGGGGGGCCAACGTCCTGACTTTC. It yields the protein CASSLWGANVLTF. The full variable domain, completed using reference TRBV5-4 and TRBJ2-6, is ETGVTQSPTHLIKTRGQQVTLRCSSQSGHNTVSWYQQALGQGPQFIFQYYREEENGRGNFPPRFSGLQFPNYSSELNVNALELDDSALYLCASSLWGANVLTFGAGSRLTVL.

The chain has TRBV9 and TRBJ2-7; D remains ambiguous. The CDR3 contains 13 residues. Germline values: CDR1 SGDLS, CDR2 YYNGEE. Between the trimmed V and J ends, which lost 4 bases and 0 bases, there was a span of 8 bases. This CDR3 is CASSRASSYEQYF. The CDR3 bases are TGTGCCAGCAGCCGTGCCAGCTCCTACGAGCAGTACTTC. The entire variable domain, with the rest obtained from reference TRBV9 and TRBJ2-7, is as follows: DSGVTQTPKHLITATGQRVTLRCSPRSGDLSVYWYQQSLDQGLQFLIQYYNGEERAKGNILERFSAQQFPDLHSELNLSSLELGDSALYFCASSRASSYEQYFGPGTRLTVT.

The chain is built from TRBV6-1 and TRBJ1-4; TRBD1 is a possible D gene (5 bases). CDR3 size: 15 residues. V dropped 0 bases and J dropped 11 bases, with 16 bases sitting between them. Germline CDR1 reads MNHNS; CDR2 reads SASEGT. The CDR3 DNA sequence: TGTGCCAGCAGTGAAGCCGCGGGTCCCCGGGGGAAACTGTTTTTT. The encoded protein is CASSEAAGPRGKLFF.

CDR3 amino acids: CASAIGGANTEAFF. CDR3 DNA: TGTGCCAGCGCGATAGGGGGGGCCAACACTGAAGCTTTCTTT. The gene calls are TRBV19 and TRBJ1-1, with a tentative D call TRBD1 (6 bases). The CDR3 is made up of 14 amino acids. Germline V gives CDR1 LNHDA, CDR2 SQIVND (reference sequence). Trimming stripped 9 bases from V and 2 bases from J, with 16 bases between.